A selection of T cell receptor beta chains follows, all from one sample in a study of control samples from healthy donors and cancer patients. Clones were read by immunoSEQ multiplex PCR, and TCRdb kept only the in-frame ones, dropping some. The sample records about 170,000 clones, 90% to 95% being singletons. The sequenced material came from blood. These receptors came from a woman aged 25 to 39 in good health. The CDR3 runs from the conserved cysteine through the conserved F or W. The order of the fields is clone size, V gene, D gene, J gene, CDR3 protein, CDR3 DNA. A D gene is named only where the DNA matches it firmly. Part of the rows lack a size; the others show once, few, many or a class for expanded clones.

NA	TRBV3-1/TRBV3-2	TRBD1	TRBJ1-1	CASSQQGADTEAFF	TGTGCCAGCAGCCAACAGGGGGCGGACACTGAAGCTTTCTTT
NA	TRBV3-1/TRBV3-2	NA	TRBJ1-6	CASSWYNSPLHF	TGTGCCAGCAGCTGGTATAATTCACCCCTCCACTTT
once	TRBV7-9	TRBD1	TRBJ1-2	CASSSDRGHGYTF	TGTGCCAGCAGCTCGGACAGGGGGCATGGCTACACCTTC
NA	TRBV6-5	NA	TRBJ1-2	CASSYGGRGYGYTF	TGTGCCAGCAGTTACGGGGGGCGAGGCTATGGCTACACCTTC
NA	TRBV18	TRBD1	TRBJ1-4	CASSPRRDSGNEKLFF	TGTGCCAGCTCACCAAGACGGGACAGCGGGAATGAAAAACTGTTTTTT
NA	TRBV7-8	TRBD1	TRBJ1-6	CASSFPGQGSPLHF	TGTGCCAGCAGCTTCCCGGGACAGGGTTCACCCCTCCACTTT
NA	TRBV5-6	TRBD1	TRBJ1-5	CASTHWTGPSQPQHF	TGTGCCAGCACCCATTGGACAGGGCCGAGTCAGCCCCAGCATTTT
NA	TRBV5-1	TRBD1	TRBJ2-5	CASRTGGEETQYF	TGCGCCAGCAGGACAGGGGGCGAAGAGACCCAGTACTTC
NA	TRBV5-6	TRBD1	TRBJ1-5	CASSFFDRGRSNQPQHF	TGTGCCAGCAGCTTTTTCGACAGGGGTCGCAGCAATCAGCCCCAGCATTTT
once	TRBV3-1/TRBV3-2	NA	TRBJ1-1	CASSQGVVAFF	TGTGCCAGCAGCCAGGGGGTTGTTGCTTTCTTT
NA	TRBV6-4	NA	TRBJ1-5	CASSADSNQPQHF	TGTGCCAGCAGTGCGGATAGCAATCAGCCCCAGCATTTT
NA	TRBV18	NA	TRBJ1-2	CASSPPETYGYTF	TGTGCCAGCTCACCACCTGAGACCTATGGCTACACCTTC
NA	TRBV12-3/TRBV12-4	NA	TRBJ1-2	CASSPGTHYGYTF	TGTGCCAGCAGTCCCGGGACCCACTATGGCTACACCTTC
NA	TRBV28	NA	TRBJ2-3	CASGWEAPDTQYF	TGTGCCAGCGGGTGGGAGGCCCCAGATACGCAGTATTTT
NA	TRBV4-1	NA	TRBJ1-4	CASSQDPGATNEKLFF	TGCGCCAGCAGCCAAGATCCAGGGGCGACTAATGAAAAACTGTTTTTT
once	TRBV20-1	NA	TRBJ2-7	CSAGGLYEQYF	TGCAGTGCTGGGGGACTCTACGAGCAGTACTTC
once	TRBV7-2	NA	TRBJ1-2	CASSLGRQNYGYTF	TGTGCCAGCAGCTTAGGTCGTCAGAACTATGGCTACACCTTC
NA	TRBV28	NA	TRBJ2-1	CASTPGWGNNEQFF	TGTGCCAGCACCCCGGGCTGGGGCAACAATGAGCAGTTCTTC
NA	TRBV5-1	TRBD1	TRBJ1-6	CASSFHDRDNSPLHF	TGCGCCAGCAGCTTCCATGACAGGGATAATTCACCCCTCCACTTT
few	TRBV6-2/TRBV6-3	TRBD1	TRBJ2-7	CASSTGTGAYEQYF	TGTGCCAGCAGTACCGGGACAGGTGCCTACGAGCAGTACTTC
NA	TRBV20-1	NA	TRBJ2-3	CSASFSSTDTQYF	TGCAGTGCTAGTTTTAGCAGCACAGATACGCAGTATTTT
NA	TRBV4-3	TRBD1	TRBJ1-6	CASSQSDRESALHF	TGCGCCAGCAGCCAATCGGACAGGGAGTCGGCCCTCCACTTT
once	TRBV20-1	NA	TRBJ2-6	CSASLPASGANVLTF	TGCAGTGCTAGTCTCCCGGCCTCTGGGGCCAACGTCCTGACTTTC
NA	TRBV6-6	NA	TRBJ1-4	CASRAPGATNEKLFF	TGTGCCAGCAGAGCCCCAGGGGCAACTAATGAAAAACTGTTTTTT
NA	TRBV28	NA	TRBJ2-2	CASSPDTGELFF	TGTGCCAGCAGTCCCGACACCGGGGAGCTGTTTTTT
NA	TRBV12-5	TRBD1	TRBJ2-3	CASGWGQGTDTQYF	TGTGCTAGTGGTTGGGGACAGGGCACAGATACGCAGTATTTT
NA	TRBV7-9	TRBD1	TRBJ2-6	CASSWTGGSGANVLTF	TGTGCCAGCAGCTGGACAGGGGGGTCTGGGGCCAACGTCCTGACTTTC
NA	TRBV19	NA	TRBJ2-3	CASSNRAPDTQYF	TGTGCCAGTAGTAACAGGGCCCCAGATACGCAGTATTTT
NA	TRBV5-1	TRBD2	TRBJ2-5	CASSLKASGRSETQYF	TGCGCCAGCAGCTTGAAGGCTAGCGGGAGGAGTGAGACCCAGTACTTC